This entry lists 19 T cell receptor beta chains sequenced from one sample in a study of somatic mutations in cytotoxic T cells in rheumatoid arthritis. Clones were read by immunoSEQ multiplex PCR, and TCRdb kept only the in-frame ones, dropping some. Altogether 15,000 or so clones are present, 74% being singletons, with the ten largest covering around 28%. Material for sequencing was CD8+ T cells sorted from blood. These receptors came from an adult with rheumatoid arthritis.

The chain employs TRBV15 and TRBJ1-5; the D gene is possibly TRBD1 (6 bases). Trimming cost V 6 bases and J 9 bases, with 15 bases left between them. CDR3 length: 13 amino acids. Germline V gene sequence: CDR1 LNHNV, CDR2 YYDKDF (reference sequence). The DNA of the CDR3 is TGTGCCACCAGTTCCGACAGGAGTGGGCCCCAGCATTTT. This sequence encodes CATSSDRSGPQHF.

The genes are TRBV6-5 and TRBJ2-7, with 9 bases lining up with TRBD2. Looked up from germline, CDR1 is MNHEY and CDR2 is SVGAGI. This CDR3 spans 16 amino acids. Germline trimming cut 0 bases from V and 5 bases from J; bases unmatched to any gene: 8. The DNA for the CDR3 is TGTGCCAGCAGTTACTCTGCTAGCGGGGATTTTCACGAGCAGTACTTC. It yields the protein CASSYSASGDFHEQYF.

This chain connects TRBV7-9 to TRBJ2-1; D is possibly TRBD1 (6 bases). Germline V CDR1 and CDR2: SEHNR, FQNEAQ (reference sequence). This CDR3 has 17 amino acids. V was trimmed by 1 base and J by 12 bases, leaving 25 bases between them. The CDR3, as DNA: TGTGCCAGCAGCTTAGAGGCAGGGGCCGGGTCGGGCTGTGGGCAGTTCTTC. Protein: CASSLEAGAGSGCGQFF.

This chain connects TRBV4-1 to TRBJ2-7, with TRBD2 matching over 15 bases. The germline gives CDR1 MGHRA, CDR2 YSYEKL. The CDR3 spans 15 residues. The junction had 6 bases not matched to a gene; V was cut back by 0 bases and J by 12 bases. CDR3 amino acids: CASSQDGLAGGPGYF. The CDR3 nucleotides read TGCGCCAGCAGCCAAGATGGACTAGCGGGGGGGCCTGGGTACTTC.

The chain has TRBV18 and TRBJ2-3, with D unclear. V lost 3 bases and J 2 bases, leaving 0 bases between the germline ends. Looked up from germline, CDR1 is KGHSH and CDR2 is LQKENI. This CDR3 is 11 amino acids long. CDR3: CASSPTDTQYF. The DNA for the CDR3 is TGTGCCAGCTCACCCACAGATACGCAGTATTTT.

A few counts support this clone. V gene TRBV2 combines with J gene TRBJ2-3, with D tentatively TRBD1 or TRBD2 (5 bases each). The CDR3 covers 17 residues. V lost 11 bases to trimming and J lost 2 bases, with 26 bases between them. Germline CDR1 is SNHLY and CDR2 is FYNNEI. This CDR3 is CAGLRLAGGGFTDTQYF. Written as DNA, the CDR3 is TGTGCCGGATTACGGCTAGCCGGTGGGGGTTTCACAGATACGCAGTATTTT.

The CDR3: CASSYKTGATGELFF. The DNA of the CDR3 is TGTGCCAGCAGTTATAAGACAGGGGCCACCGGGGAGCTGTTTTTT. The chain links TRBV6-5 to TRBJ2-2, with TRBD1 identical over 8 bases. This CDR3 has 15 residues. Trimming took 3 bases from V and 4 from J; bases not matched to a gene: 4. The germline gives CDR1 MNHEY, CDR2 SVGAGI.

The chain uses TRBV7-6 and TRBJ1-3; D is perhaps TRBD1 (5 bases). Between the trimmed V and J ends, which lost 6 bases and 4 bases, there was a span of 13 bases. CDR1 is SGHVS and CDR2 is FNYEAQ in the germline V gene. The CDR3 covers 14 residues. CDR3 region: CASSSSGVGNTIYF. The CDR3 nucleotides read TGTGCCAGCAGTTCATCGGGGGTCGGAAACACCATATATTTT. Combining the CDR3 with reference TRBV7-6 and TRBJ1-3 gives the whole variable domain GAGVSQSPRYKVTKRGQDVALRCDPISGHVSLYWYRQALGQGPEFLTYFNYEAQQDKSGLPNDRFSAERPEGSISTLTIQRTEQRDSAMYRCASSSSGVGNTIYFGEGSWLTVV.

CDR3 residues: CASSPEPGVGQETQYF. The CDR3 nucleotides are TGTGCCAGCAGTCCCGAACCAGGGGTAGGACAAGAGACCCAGTACTTC. This rearrangement joins TRBV28 to TRBJ2-5, with D possibly matching TRBD1 (6 bases). Germline V gene lookup returns CDR1 MDHEN and CDR2 SYDVKM. V lost 5 bases and J lost 2, with 18 bases in between. The CDR3 covers 16 residues.

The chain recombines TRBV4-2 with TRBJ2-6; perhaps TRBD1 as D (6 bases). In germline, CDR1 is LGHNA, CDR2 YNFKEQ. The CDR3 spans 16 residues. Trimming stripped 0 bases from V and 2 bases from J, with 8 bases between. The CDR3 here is CASSQDTGTGANVLTF. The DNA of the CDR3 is TGTGCCAGCAGCCAAGATACAGGGACTGGGGCCAACGTCCTGACTTTC.

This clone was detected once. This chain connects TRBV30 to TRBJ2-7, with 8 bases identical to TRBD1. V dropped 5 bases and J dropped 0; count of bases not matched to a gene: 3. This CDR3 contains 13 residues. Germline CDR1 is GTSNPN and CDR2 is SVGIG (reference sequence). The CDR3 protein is CAWGTGSSYEQYF. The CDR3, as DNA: TGTGCCTGGGGGACAGGTAGCTCCTACGAGCAGTACTTC.

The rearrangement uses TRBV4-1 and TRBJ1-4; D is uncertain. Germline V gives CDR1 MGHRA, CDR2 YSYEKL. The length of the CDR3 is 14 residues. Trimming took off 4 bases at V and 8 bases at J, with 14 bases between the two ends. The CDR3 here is CASSPGLTGEKLFF. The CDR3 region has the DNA TGCGCCAGCAGCCCCGGCCTAACGGGGGAAAAACTGTTTTTT.

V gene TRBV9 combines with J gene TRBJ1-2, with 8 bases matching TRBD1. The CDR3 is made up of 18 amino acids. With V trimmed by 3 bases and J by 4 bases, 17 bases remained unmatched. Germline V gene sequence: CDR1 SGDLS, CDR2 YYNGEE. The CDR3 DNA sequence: TGTGCCAGCAGCGCCGGGACAGGCTTAACAGTTACCTCCTATGGCTACACCTTC. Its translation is CASSAGTGLTVTSYGYTF.

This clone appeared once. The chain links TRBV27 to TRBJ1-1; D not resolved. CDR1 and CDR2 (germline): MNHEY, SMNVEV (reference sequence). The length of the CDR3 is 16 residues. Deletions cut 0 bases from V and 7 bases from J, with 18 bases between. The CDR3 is CASSLSIVFSAGEAFF. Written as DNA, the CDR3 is TGTGCCAGCAGTTTATCGATTGTGTTCTCAGCGGGTGAAGCTTTCTTT.

The CDR3, as DNA: TGTGCCAGCAGCCACCCCCTAGCGGGGGACACAGATACGCAGTATTTT. Translated: CASSHPLAGDTDTQYF. V and J are TRBV9 and TRBJ2-3; TRBD2 agrees at 10 bases. J was trimmed by 2 bases and V by 4 bases; bases with no gene match: 7. The CDR3 length is 16 residues. CDR1 and CDR2 from the germline V gene are SGDLS and YYNGEE.

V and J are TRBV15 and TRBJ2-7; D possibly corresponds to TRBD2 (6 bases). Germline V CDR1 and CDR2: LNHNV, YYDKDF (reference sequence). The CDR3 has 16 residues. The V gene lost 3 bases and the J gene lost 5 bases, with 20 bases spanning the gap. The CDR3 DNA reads TGTGCCACCAGCAGGGCGGAGGGGAACTCTATTGACGAGCAGTACTTC. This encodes CATSRAEGNSIDEQYF.

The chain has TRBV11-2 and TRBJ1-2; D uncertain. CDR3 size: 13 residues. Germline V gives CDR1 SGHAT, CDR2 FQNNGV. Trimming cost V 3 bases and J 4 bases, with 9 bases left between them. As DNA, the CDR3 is TGTGCCAGCAGCTTGGGTTCCCGCTATGGCTACACCTTC. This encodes CASSLGSRYGYTF.

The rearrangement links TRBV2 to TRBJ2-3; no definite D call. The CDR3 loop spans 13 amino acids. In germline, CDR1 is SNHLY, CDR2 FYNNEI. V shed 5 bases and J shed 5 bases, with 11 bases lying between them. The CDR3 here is CASSFQEGDTQYF. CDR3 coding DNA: TGTGCCAGCAGTTTTCAGGAAGGAGATACGCAGTATTTT.

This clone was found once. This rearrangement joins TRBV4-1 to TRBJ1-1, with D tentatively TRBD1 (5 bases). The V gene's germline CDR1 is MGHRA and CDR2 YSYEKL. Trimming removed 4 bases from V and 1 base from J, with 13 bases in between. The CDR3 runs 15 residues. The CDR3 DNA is TGCGCCAGCAGCCTCTCTGGGGCGGGGAACACTGAAGCTTTCTTT. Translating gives CASSLSGAGNTEAFF.